The next 10 T cell receptor beta chains were all read from a single sample in a study of T cells expressing NK-cell markers. TCRdb re-called the 5' RACE reads; one entry per CDR3 protein, DNA not given. The sample table sets out 300,000 or so distinct CDR3 sequences. The sequenced sample consisted of blood T cells: a sorted CD56 or NKG2C T cell subset, CD4+ or CD8+ T cells, or bulk PBMC T cells (not recorded which). Every receptor here comes from a woman aged 18-69 years in good health.

The chain employs TRBV12-3 or TRBV12-4 and TRBJ2-1; checking the TCRdb D call of TRBD1 is not possible without DNA. The CDR3 contains 13 residues. This CDR3 is CASSGTGYNEQFF.

This rearrangement joins TRBV6-2 or TRBV6-3 to TRBJ1-6; with no DNA, the TCRdb D assignment of TRBD1 cannot be verified. The CDR3 runs 15 residues. The V gene's germline CDR1 is MNHEY and CDR2 SVGEGT. The CDR3 sequence: CASSYFQGDVSPLHF.

The V and J genes are TRBV7-3 and TRBJ2-2; without DNA, the TCRdb call of TRBD1 cannot be checked. Germline values: CDR1 SGHTA, CDR2 FQGTGA. The CDR3 sequence is 13 residues long. CDR3 sequence reads: CASRGQNTGELFF. The full variable domain, rest sourced from reference TRBV7-3 and TRBJ2-2, is GAGVSQTPSNKVTEKGKYVELRCDPISGHTALYWYRQSLGQGPEFLIYFQGTGAADDSGLPNDRFFAVRPEGSVSTLKIQRTERGDSAVYLCASRGQNTGELFFGEGSRLTVL.

The gene calls are TRBV12-3 or TRBV12-4 and TRBJ1-1. CDR3 size: 12 residues. The chain's CDR3 is CASTTMRTEAFF.

The rearrangement joins TRBV30 to TRBJ2-7; TCRdb reports TRBD1, a call that lacks DNA to check it against. Germline V gene sequence: CDR1 GTSNPN, CDR2 SVGIG (reference sequence). This CDR3 is 14 amino acids long. The chain's CDR3 is CAWSVTGQGYEQYF.

This chain links TRBV20-1 with TRBJ1-1; the TRBD1 assignment by TCRdb is unverifiable without DNA. Germline CDR1 reads DFQATT; CDR2 reads SNEGSKA (reference sequence). CDR3 length: 14 amino acids. CDR3: CSAEDAGGNPEAFF.

The V gene is TRBV5-1, the J gene TRBJ2-3. The germline CDR1 and CDR2 sequences are SGHRS and YFSETQ. The CDR3 consists of 12 residues. This CDR3 reads CASSTSADTQYF.

The rearrangement uses TRBV5-1 and TRBJ2-5; as DNA is missing, the TRBD2 call by TCRdb cannot be tested. Germline-derived CDR1 and CDR2 are SGHRS and YFSETQ. CDR3 length: 18 residues. CDR3 amino acids: CASSLGRTSGEIQETQYF.

The J gene is TRBJ2-5, the V gene TRBV27; TCRdb returns TRBD1, unconfirmable since there is no DNA. Germline V CDR1 and CDR2: MNHEY, SMNVEV (reference sequence). The CDR3 extends over 13 amino acids. CDR3: CASSLVAGETQYF.

This sequence joins TRBV7-2 and TRBJ1-6; TCRdb calls TRBD1, which cannot be checked without DNA. Germline CDR1 and CDR2: SGHTA and FQGNSA. The CDR3 has 17 residues. This CDR3 reads CASSLAIRGSYNSPLHF. The full variable domain, completed using reference TRBV7-2 and TRBJ1-6, is GAGVSQSPSNKVTEKGKDVELRCDPISGHTALYWYRQSLGQGLEFLIYFQGNSAPDKSGLPSDRFSAERTGGSVSTLTIQRTQQEDSAVYLCASSLAIRGSYNSPLHFGNGTRLTVT.